A selection of T cell receptor beta chains follows, all from one sample in a study of OX40 agonist ivuxolimab in advanced cancers. Clones were read by immunoSEQ multiplex PCR, and TCRdb kept only the in-frame ones, dropping some. The sample consists of roughly 80,000 clones, roughly 84% of them appearing once. The sample consisted of CD4+ or CD8+ T cells sorted from blood, taken in a trial of the OX40 agonist ivuxolimab. These receptors were taken from an adult with an advanced solid tumor such as melanoma, head and neck, liver or kidney cancer. The conserved cysteine and the conserved F or W are not part of the CDR3 here.

V: TRBV7-3
J: TRBJ2-1
CDR3: ASSLKGGNEQF

V: TRBV6-5
J: TRBJ1-1
CDR3: ASRPRRESTEAF

V: TRBV7-2
J: TRBJ2-7
CDR3: ASSLDGGGKREQY

V: TRBV6-5
J: TRBJ2-7
CDR3: ASSYQESPGYEQY

V: TRBV7-9
J: TRBJ1-1
CDR3: ASSLARDRVTSEAF

V: TRBV18
J: TRBJ1-2
CDR3: ASSPVGLTYGYT

V: TRBV10-3
J: TRBJ2-7
CDR3: ATRVTRDSYEQY

V: TRBV15
J: TRBJ2-1
CDR3: ATSRGGSGRYNEQF

V: TRBV5-1
J: TRBJ1-6
CDR3: ASSLAGTATNSPLH

V: TRBV2
J: TRBJ2-2
CDR3: ASSDPLGPGELF

V: TRBV11-2
J: TRBJ2-5
CDR3: ASSLGHGGSRRETQY

V: TRBV10-3
J: TRBJ1-6
CDR3: AIRMGDRGNSPLH

V: TRBV9
J: TRBJ2-3
CDR3: ASSVQAKSTDTQY

V: TRBV4-3
J: TRBJ1-6
CDR3: ASSQERHNSPLH

V: TRBV11-1
J: TRBJ2-3
CDR3: ASSLVRDADTQY

V: TRBV6-5
J: TRBJ1-5
CDR3: ASSPQGKRQPQH

V: TRBV2
J: .
CDR3: ASRDRGSSYEQY

V: TRBV28
J: TRBJ2-1
CDR3: ASSIYTSVRIDEQF

V: TRBV19
J: TRBJ1-5
CDR3: ASTEVRKGNQPQH

V: TRBV6-5
J: TRBJ1-4
CDR3: ASKATSGTWEKLF

V: TRBV7-9
J: TRBJ1-3
CDR3: ASSLPQGRSSGNTIY

V: TRBV10-3
J: TRBJ1-2
CDR3: AISRSPGQGNYGYT

V: TRBV4-2
J: TRBJ1-1
CDR3: ASSQGDSGNTEAF

V: TRBV7-9
J: TRBJ1-2
CDR3: ASRGAGNNGYT

V: TRBV6-1
J: TRBJ2-7
CDR3: ASSESVRGVYEQY

V: TRBV28
J: TRBJ1-1
CDR3: ASTLSWGAGGNTEAF

V: TRBV7-2
J: TRBJ1-6
CDR3: ASSSQTGHNSPLH

V: TRBV11-1
J: TRBJ1-2
CDR3: ASSPGSNYGYT

V: TRBV10-3
J: TRBJ2-3
CDR3: AISSGTKGGPTDTQY

V: TRBV5-1
J: TRBJ2-4
CDR3: ASSLDIGAAKNIQY

V: TRBV5-1
J: TRBJ2-2
CDR3: ASSEGTGNTGELF

V: TRBV6-5
J: TRBJ1-1
CDR3: ASSYPYLGTEAF

V: TRBV7-9
J: TRBJ2-2
CDR3: ASSTDRANTGELF

V: TRBV28
J: TRBJ1-2
CDR3: ASTTQDYGYT

V: TRBV7-9
J: TRBJ1-4
CDR3: ASSFGEEKLF

V: TRBV2
J: TRBJ1-6
CDR3: ASRGTGGYSPLH

V: TRBV5-6
J: TRBJ1-5
CDR3: ASSLGQAQGNQPQH

V: TRBV5-1
J: TRBJ1-5
CDR3: ASSIGQAPNQPQH

V: TRBV5-1
J: TRBJ2-7
CDR3: ASSFDTGGSYEQY

V: TRBV28
J: TRBJ1-5
CDR3: ASRQGRSNQPQH

V: TRBV29-1
J: TRBJ2-1
CDR3: SVRDSRIYNEQF

V: TRBV19
J: TRBJ2-1
CDR3: ASSIGGRGTFNEQF

V: TRBV7-2
J: TRBJ1-1
CDR3: ASSIEDLTTEAF

V: TRBV5-1
J: TRBJ2-1
CDR3: ASSLIPPGGRGRNEQF

V: TRBV13
J: TRBJ2-7
CDR3: ASSHRPVDEQY

V: TRBV19
J: TRBJ1-1
CDR3: ASSNGAYTEAF

V: TRBV6-1
J: TRBJ1-5
CDR3: ASNYRDQPQH

V: TRBV6-1
J: TRBJ1-5
CDR3: ASSEWGTAITSQH